What follows are 15 T cell receptor beta chains derived from one specimen sequenced in a study of post-analysis software for immune sequencing data. Unique molecular identifiers were carried by the TCR beta cDNA libraries. One entry per CDR3 protein results from TCRdb running MiXCR on the PCR reads. The data show 650,000 to 900,000 distinct CDR3 sequences, about half seen once. General study points: TRBV5-6, TRBV5-1 and TRBV20-1 were among a few TRBV segments more frequent in patients than controls.

Their antigens are not known. Sequenced sample: blood. These receptors all come from a girl aged 5 to 17 with multiple sclerosis.

In this sample, this clonotype turned up a few times. This chain connects TRBV6-5 to TRBJ2-1, with 8 bases matching TRBD2. The CDR3 runs 17 residues. Unmatched junction bases numbered 8, after V lost 1 base and J lost 3 bases. Germline CDR1 and CDR2: MNHEY and SVGAGI. Here the CDR3 reads CASSYFGAGGFYNEQFF. The CDR3, as DNA: TGTGCCAGCAGTTACTTCGGGGCGGGAGGATTCTACAATGAGCAGTTCTTC.

This clonotype was counted only a few times. The genes are TRBV3-1 and TRBJ2-7; possibly TRBD1 for D (5 bases). V dropped 1 base and J dropped 0 bases, with 16 bases sitting between them. Looked up from germline, CDR1 is LGHDT and CDR2 is YNNKEL (reference sequence). CDR3 length equals 17 residues. CDR3 region: CASSQAPGFLSSYEQYF. The CDR3 region has the DNA TGTGCCAGCAGCCAAGCCCCAGGGTTTTTGAGCTCCTACGAGCAGTACTTC.

This clonotype has just a few counts. The chain joins TRBV20-1 to TRBJ2-7; D possibly uses TRBD1 or TRBD2 (5 bases each). The V gene's germline CDR1 is DFQATT and CDR2 SNEGSKA (reference sequence). V dropped 0 bases and J dropped 0 bases, with 15 bases sitting between them. There are 16 residues in the CDR3. The CDR3 reads CSARDLRGLLSYEQYF. In DNA, the CDR3 is TGCAGTGCTAGAGATCTACGGGGCCTACTCTCCTACGAGCAGTACTTC.

This clonotype was seen a few times. This rearrangement joins TRBV11-2 to TRBJ2-1; the match to TRBD2 covers 8 bases. Unmatched junction bases numbered 7, after V lost 5 bases and J lost 10 bases. Germline CDR1 SGHAT, CDR2 FQNNGV. CDR3 length equals 13 residues. The CDR3: CASSLREGGEQFF. The CDR3 coding sequence is TGTGCCAGCAGCCTCCGGGAGGGCGGGGAGCAGTTCTTC.

The V gene is TRBV7-3, the J gene TRBJ2-3; TRBD2 matches 8 bases. This CDR3 has 13 amino acids. With V trimmed by 6 bases and J by 6 bases, 5 bases remained unmatched. The V gene's germline CDR1 is SGHTA and CDR2 FQGTGA. The CDR3, as DNA: TGTGCCAGCAGTAGCGGGACCCCCGATACGCAGTATTTT. Amino acid sequence: CASSSGTPDTQYF.

There are a few counts of this clonotype. The chain couples TRBV5-1 to TRBJ2-1; tentatively, D is TRBD1 (6 bases). Gene TRBJ2-7 matches the end of the DNA better, so the J call may be wrong. Germline V CDR1 and CDR2: SGHRS, YFSETQ. The length of the CDR3 is 12 residues. Here the CDR3 DNA reads TGCGCCAGCAGCTTCCGGGACAATGAGCAGTACTTC. This sequence encodes CASSFRDNEQYF.

This clonotype was observed a few times. The CDR3 here is CASSLVGSENGYTF. As DNA, the CDR3 is TGTGCCAGCAGCTTAGTGGGATCCGAGAATGGCTACACCTTC. The V and J genes are TRBV7-2 and TRBJ1-2; D is unresolved. The CDR3 spans 14 residues. V was pared by 1 base and J by 6 bases, with 12 bases between. Germline CDR1 reads SGHTA; CDR2 reads FQGNSA.

This clonotype occurred once. The chain has TRBV29-1 and TRBJ2-1; 7 bases are shared with TRBD2. Germline values: CDR1 SQVTM, CDR2 ANQGSEA. The V and J ends lost 3 bases and 6 bases, in that order; junction bases with no gene match: 8. This CDR3 spans 14 amino acids. The CDR3 region is CSVDGGNIRNEQFF. DNA for the CDR3: TGCAGCGTTGACGGGGGGAACATTCGCAATGAGCAGTTCTTC.

V is TRBV11-2 and J is TRBJ2-7, with TRBD2 matching 8 bases. From germline, CDR1 is SGHAT and CDR2 FQNNGV. The V and J ends lost 6 bases and 6 bases, in that order; junction bases with no gene match: 10. This CDR3 region has 14 residues. Written as DNA, the CDR3 is TGTGCCAGCAGACTGAGCGGGAGATACTGCGAGCAGTACTTC. Amino acids: CASRLSGRYCEQYF.

This chain joins TRBV20-1 and TRBJ2-7, with D possibly matching TRBD2 (6 bases). The end of the DNA fits TRBJ2-4 better, so the J call may be wrong. CDR1 and CDR2 from the germline V gene are DFQATT and SNEGSKA (reference sequence). This CDR3 has 15 amino acids. This CDR3 reads CSARGGSDGGNIQYF. CDR3 bases: TGCAGTGCTAGAGGGGGGTCGGATGGGGGGAACATTCAGTACTTC.

The V and J genes are TRBV20-1 and TRBJ2-7; weak D call: TRBD2 (5 bases). The ends were cut back, 3 bases at V and 3 bases at J, with 18 bases in the middle. This CDR3 has 15 residues. Germline V gene sequence: CDR1 DFQATT, CDR2 SNEGSKA (reference sequence). This CDR3 reads CSARSFGGSFYEQYF. The CDR3, as DNA: TGCAGTGCTAGGAGTTTTGGCGGGTCGTTCTACGAGCAGTACTTC.

This clonotype was seen a few times. The chain uses TRBV20-1 and TRBJ2-3; 7 nucleotides match TRBD2. The trim removed 6 bases at V and 3 bases at J, leaving 9 bases unmatched. Germline CDR1 DFQATT, CDR2 SNEGSKA (reference sequence). The CDR3 is made up of 14 amino acids. The CDR3 sequence: CSAPKGGVTDTQYF. The CDR3 DNA is TGCAGTGCCCCAAAGGGAGGGGTTACAGATACGCAGTATTTT.

The genes are TRBV7-2 and TRBJ1-5; weak D call: TRBD1 (6 bases). The CDR3 loop spans 12 amino acids. The ends were cut back, 5 bases at V and 9 bases at J, with 11 bases in the middle. The germline V gene has CDR1 SGHTA and CDR2 FQGNSA. The CDR3 nucleotides are TGTGCCAGCAGCGCCCAGGGGTCGCCCCAGCATTTT. Protein: CASSAQGSPQHF.

This clonotype was observed a few times. The gene calls are TRBV7-2 and TRBJ1-6, with D unresolved. Trimming removed 1 base from V and 8 bases from J, with 12 bases in between. Germline loops: CDR1 SGHTA, CDR2 FQGNSA. The CDR3 length is 15 residues. The CDR3 DNA is TGTGCCAGCAGCTTAGATGGCCCGGCCCATTCACCCCTCCACTTT. Its protein is CASSLDGPAHSPLHF.

The chain is built from TRBV7-9 and TRBJ1-3; D is undetermined. There are 14 residues in the CDR3. V was shortened by 4 bases and J by 2 bases, with 9 bases between the two germline ends. CDR1 is SEHNR, CDR2 FQNEAQ, per germline (reference sequence). CDR3 in amino acids: CASSSDVAGNTIYF. DNA for the CDR3: TGTGCCAGCAGCTCCGACGTAGCTGGAAACACCATATATTTT. The full variable domain, its missing parts supplied by reference TRBV7-9 and TRBJ1-3, is DTGVSQNPRHKITKRGQNVTFRCDPISEHNRLYWYRQTLGQGPEFLTYFQNEAQLEKSRLLSDRFSAERPKGSFSTLEIQRTEQGDSAMYLCASSSDVAGNTIYFGEGSWLTVV.